The source of this TCR beta chain is a study of blood T cells in healthy people across ages. Through a sample-barcoded 5' primer and a J-beta primer mix, a second PCR was run for about 7 to 12 cycles. TCRdb independently ran MiXCR on the 5' RACE reads; one entry per CDR3 protein. This repertoire shows roughly 2 million distinct CDR3 sequences, about 50% found once; its top ten account for less than 2.5%. Trimming cost V 3 bases and J 8 bases, with 16 bases left between them. The germline V gene encodes CDR1 ENHRY and CDR2 SYGVKD. This CDR3 is built from 14 residues. Isolation recovered at least 7 million PBMCs from every sample.

This chain joins TRBV10-3 and TRBJ1-2, with a tentative D call TRBD1 (5 bases). Specimen: blood. The sequence was collected from a woman in her forties in good health. The chain's CDR3 is CAISDPGRGEGYTF. In DNA form, the CDR3 reads TGTGCCATCAGTGATCCCGGGAGAGGGGAAGGCTACACCTTC.